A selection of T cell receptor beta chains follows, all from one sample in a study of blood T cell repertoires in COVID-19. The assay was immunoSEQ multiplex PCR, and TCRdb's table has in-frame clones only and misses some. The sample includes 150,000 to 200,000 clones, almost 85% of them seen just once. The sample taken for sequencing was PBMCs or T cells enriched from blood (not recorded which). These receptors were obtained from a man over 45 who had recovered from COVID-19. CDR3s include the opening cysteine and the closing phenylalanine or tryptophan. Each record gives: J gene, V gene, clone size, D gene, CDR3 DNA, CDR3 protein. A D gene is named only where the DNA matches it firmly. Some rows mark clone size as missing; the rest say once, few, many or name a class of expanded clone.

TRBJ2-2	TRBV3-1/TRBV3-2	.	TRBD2	TGTGCCAGCAGCCAGGGACTAGCGGGGGGGCAACAAACCGGGGAGCTGTTTTTT	CASSQGLAGGQQTGELFF
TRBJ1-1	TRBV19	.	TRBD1	TGTGCCAGTAGGCCGACCGGGACAGGGGGCCGGGGGACTGAAGCTTTCTTT	CASRPTGTGGRGTEAFF
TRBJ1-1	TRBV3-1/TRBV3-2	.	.	TGTGCCAGCAGCCAAGCCCTAGGACTTGAAGCTTTCTTT	CASSQALGLEAFF
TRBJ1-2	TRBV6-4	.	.	TGTGCCAGCAGTGTCGAGGTCGGCTATGGCTACACCTTC	CASSVEVGYGYTF
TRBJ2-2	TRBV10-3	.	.	TGTGCCATCAGTGATAGAGGAGGGAACACCGGGGAGCTGTTTTTT	CAISDRGGNTGELFF
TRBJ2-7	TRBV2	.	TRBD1	TGTGCCAGCAGGCTGCAGGGGGCTGGCTACGAGCAGTACTTC	CASRLQGAGYEQYF
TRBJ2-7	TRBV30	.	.	TGTGCCTGGAGTCTGTGGACAGTGAGGACCTACGAGCAGTACTTC	CAWSLWTVRTYEQYF
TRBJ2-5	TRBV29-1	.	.	TGCAGCGTTGTTTGGTATGTCAAAACGGGAGTGAACCAAGAGACCCAGTACTTC	CSVVWYVKTGVNQETQYF
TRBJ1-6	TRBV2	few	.	TGTGCCAGCCAAGGAGAGAGGACCCTCCACTTT	CASQGERTLHF
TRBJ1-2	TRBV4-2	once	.	TGTGCCAGCAGCTTCAGGGACATCGGTGGCTACACCTTC	CASSFRDIGGYTF
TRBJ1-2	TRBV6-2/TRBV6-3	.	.	TGTGCCAGCAGTTACTCGGATTCCCGAGGTGGCTACACCTTC	CASSYSDSRGGYTF
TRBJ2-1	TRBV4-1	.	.	TGCGCCAGCAGCCAAGATTCCAGCGGATACAATGAGCAGTTCTTC	CASSQDSSGYNEQFF
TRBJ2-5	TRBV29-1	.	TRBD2	TGCAGCGTTGGGGGGGGATCCGAGACCCAGTACTTC	CSVGGGSETQYF
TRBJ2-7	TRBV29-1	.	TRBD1	TGCAGCGTAGGACAGGGGGCTTCCTACGAGCAGTACTTC	CSVGQGASYEQYF
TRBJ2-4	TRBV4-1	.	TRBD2	TGCGCCAGCAGCCAGAGGGGTTGGGCGGGAGGAATAGCCAAAAACATTCAGTACTTC	CASSQRGWAGGIAKNIQYF
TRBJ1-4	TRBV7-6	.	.	TGTGCCAGCAGCTTAGGGGTCGGGTCAACTAATGAAAAACTGTTTTTT	CASSLGVGSTNEKLFF
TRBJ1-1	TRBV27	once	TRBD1	TGTGCCAGCAGTTTGACAGGGAAATCGACTGAAGCTTTCTTT	CASSLTGKSTEAFF
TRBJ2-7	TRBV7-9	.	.	TGTGCCAGCAGCTGGACAGGACTAGCCGTTGGCGAGCAGTACTTC	CASSWTGLAVGEQYF
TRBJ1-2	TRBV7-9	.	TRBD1	TGTGCCAGCAGCTTACAAGGGACAGGGGACCACTATGGCTACACCTTC	CASSLQGTGDHYGYTF
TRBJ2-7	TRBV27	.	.	TGTGCCAGCAGTTTTGTCAGTTCCTACGAGCAGTACTTC	CASSFVSSYEQYF
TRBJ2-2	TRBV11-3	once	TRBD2	TGTGCCAGCAGCTTAGACAGTCCGGGACTAGCGGGTTTCGGGGAGCTGTTTTTT	CASSLDSPGLAGFGELFF
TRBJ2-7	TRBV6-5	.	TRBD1	TGTGCCAGCAATGGGTGGACAGGGGACTACGAGCAGTACTTC	CASNGWTGDYEQYF
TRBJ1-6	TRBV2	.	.	TGTGCCAGCAGTGCCCCGGACAGTTCAAGAAAGGGAGAACCCCTCCACTTT	CASSAPDSSRKGEPLHF
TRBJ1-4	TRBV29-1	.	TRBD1	TGCAGCGTTGGTACGACCGGGGCAGGGGGAGGTCTGTTTTTT	CSVGTTGAGGGLFF
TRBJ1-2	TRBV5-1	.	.	TGCGCCAGCAGCTGGGGTCCGGGACAAACCTATGGCTACACCTTC	CASSWGPGQTYGYTF
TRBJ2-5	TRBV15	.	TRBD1	TGTGCCACCAGCAGACAGGGGGACGAGCAGACCCAGTACTTC	CATSRQGDEQTQYF
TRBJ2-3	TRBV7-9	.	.	TGTGCCAGCAGCTCAAAGACCGGACAGATCACCACAGATACGCAGTATTTT	CASSSKTGQITTDTQYF
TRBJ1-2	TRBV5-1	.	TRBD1	TGCGCCAGCAGCTTGGATCAGGGGGTAGGCTACACCTTC	CASSLDQGVGYTF
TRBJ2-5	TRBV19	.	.	TGTGCCAGTAGTACGTACAGGGAACAAGAGACCCAGTACTTC	CASSTYREQETQYF
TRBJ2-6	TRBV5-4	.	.	TGTGCCAGCACCACGGACGGAGGTGGGGCCAACGTCCTGACTTTC	CASTTDGGGANVLTF
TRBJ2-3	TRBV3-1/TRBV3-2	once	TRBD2	TGTGCCAGCAGCCAAGATTGGGGCAGCGGGACCTCAGGTACGCAGTATTTT	CASSQDWGSGTSGTQYF
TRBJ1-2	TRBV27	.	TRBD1	TGTGCCAGCAGTACTGACCCGACAGGGAACTATGGCTACACCTTC	CASSTDPTGNYGYTF
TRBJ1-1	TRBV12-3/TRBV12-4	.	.	TGTGCCAGCAGTTTAGAGGGGGGGAGAGGAGCTTTCTTT	CASSLEGGRGAFF
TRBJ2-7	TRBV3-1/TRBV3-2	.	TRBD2	TGTGCCAGCAGCCTTCGACTAGCGGGAGTTGAGCAGTACTTC	CASSLRLAGVEQYF
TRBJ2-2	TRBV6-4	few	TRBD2	TGTGCCAGCAGCCTAAGCGGGGTTAACACCGGGGAGCTGTTTTTT	CASSLSGVNTGELFF
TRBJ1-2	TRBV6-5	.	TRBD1	TGTGCCAGCAGTATGGACAGGGGGCTTGATGGCTACACCTTC	CASSMDRGLDGYTF